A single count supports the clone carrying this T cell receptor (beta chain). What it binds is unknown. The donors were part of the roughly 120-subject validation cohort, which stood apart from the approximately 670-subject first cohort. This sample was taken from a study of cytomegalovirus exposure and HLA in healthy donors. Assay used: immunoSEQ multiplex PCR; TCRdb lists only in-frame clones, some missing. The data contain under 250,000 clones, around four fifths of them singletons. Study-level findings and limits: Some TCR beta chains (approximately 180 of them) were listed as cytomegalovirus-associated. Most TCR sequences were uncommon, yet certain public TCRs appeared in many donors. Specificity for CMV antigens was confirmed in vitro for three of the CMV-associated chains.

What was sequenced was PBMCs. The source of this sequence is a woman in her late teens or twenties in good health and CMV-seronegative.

The CDR3 DNA reads TGCGCCAGCAGCCCACGGACAGGGCCCTCCTACGAGCAGTACTTC. This translates into CASSPRTGPSYEQYF. This rearrangement joins TRBV5-1 to TRBJ2-7; 8 bases map to TRBD1. Unmatched junction bases numbered 6, after V lost 4 bases and J lost 0 bases. The CDR3 contains 15 residues. Germline assignment: CDR1 SGHRS and CDR2 YFSETQ.